One T cell receptor beta chain is described in this entry. Assay: immunoSEQ multiplex PCR; the TCRdb copy retains only in-frame clones and omits some. The data contain about 2 million clones, roughly 95% of them singletons. The data were obtained in a study of shared clonotypes between healthy human individuals. Study summary: Each donor's CD8 memory used one plate, CD8 naive two, each CD4 subset three.

The CDR3 length is 13 residues. Germline V CDR1 and CDR2: MGHRA, YSYEKL. The ends were cut back, 5 bases at V and 3 bases at J, with 11 bases in the middle. Naive CD8 cells lacked CD45RO, underwent positive selection for CCR7 and left out terminally differentiated effector memory CD45RA+ cells. This clonotype originated in a man aged 18 to 35 in good health. The sequencing input was naive CD8+ T cells sorted from blood. This chain connects TRBV4-1 to TRBJ2-7, with D perhaps given as TRBD1 or TRBD2 (5 bases each). The DNA for the CDR3 is TGCGCCAGCAGCGCTGGGACGGTCTACGAGCAGTACTTC. Protein: CASSAGTVYEQYF.